This TCR beta chain was identified in a study of cytomegalovirus exposure and HLA in healthy donors (dated by TCRdb to about 2017). Looking at the study overall: According to an earlier analysis of 550 to 750 of the donors, about 180 million T cells yielded 120 million or so unique TCR beta sequences and approximately 300 Gb of sequence data. Among roughly 400 genotyped donors of the cohort, an average of approximately 230,000 unique TCR beta nucleotide sequences were sequenced per donor, roughly 20% of them non-productive. To predict cytomegalovirus infection status, the study brought together high-throughput TCR immunosequencing, statistical association of individual TCRs with disease status, and machine learning. Class I and class II HLA loci were covered by the typing at four-digit resolution. All discovery cohort repertoires had been generated using a single sequencing platform. An early release covering 550 to 700 HLA-typed donors comprised about 310 gigabases of sequencing data and tens of millions of unique TCR sequences. Genome-wide SNP genotypes for about 55% of the roughly 670 donors were used in a later genetic analysis, which treated that subset as a discovery cohort. The aim of the study was to test whether cataloging public T cell receptors could identify signatures of past pathogen exposure. A later analysis re-examined previously published TCR beta repertoires from roughly 720 donors and added high-resolution HLA genotyping to investigate patterns of TCR occurrence. Donor age, sex, ethnicity and CMV serostatus were compiled together with the repertoire data. An earlier analysis of 587 of the donors used high-throughput TCR beta sequencing to judge whether each TCR beta V gene segment behaved as functional or pseudogenic. Using immunosequencing, the study profiled T cell repertoires from around 670 subjects and related those repertoires to cytomegalovirus serostatus. Roughly five DR-DQ haplotypes were treated as single units for association and clustering because of strong linkage in the cohort. Of the roughly 400 genotyped donors, approximately 83% fell in the genetic ancestry cluster associated with self-reported Caucasian donors. Typing coverage differed by locus: A, B, C, DRB1 and DQB1 were typed in about 629-630 donors, DQA1 in around 500, DPA1 in approximately 600, and DPB1 in 400 to 480. Along with the roughly 700-subject first cohort, a separate validation cohort of about 110 different subjects was used. Rather than using new phenotypic data, the later analysis identified candidate immune exposures from TCR beta sequences and from how often those sequences occurred across donors.

In total, approximately 700 healthy bone marrow donors made up the cohort. All cohort members were sampled while nominally healthy, although unrecorded immune exposures were likely present. The donor was CMV seronegative and belonged to the group of several hundred seronegative cohort members. Every donor gave a peripheral blood sample, and the peripheral blood mononuclear cells from that sample were used for TCR beta sequencing. Genomic DNA extraction from the blood cell samples was performed with the Qiagen DNeasy Blood Extraction Kit. The CDR3, from cysteine to phenylalanine, totals 13 residues. Left in the record is the CDR3 DNA by itself, 39 bases read in frame from the first base. CDR1 and CDR2 are read off the germline V gene as MNHNS and SASEGT. Compared with germline, V lacks 2 bases and J lacks 6 bases; bases without a gene match: 3. Library creation used the immunoSEQ multiplex PCR assay. For the multiplex PCR, a mixture combining 60 forward primers for TCR Vbeta segments and 13 reverse primers for TCR Jbeta segments was used. The CDR3 region of rearranged TCR beta genes was amplified from genomic DNA with a multiplex PCR assay. The amplified TCR beta libraries were sequenced on the Illumina HiSeq System as 87-base-pair reads. The paper's data handling went like this. A later analysis tallied around 82 million unique TCR beta chains across the 660 or so repertoires, and some 10 million of those chains were shared by two or more donors. A nearest-neighbor algorithm error-corrected the raw reads and collapsed the reads into unique sequences, merging closely related sequences to remove PCR and sequencing errors. To assign V, D and J gene segments, CDR3 sequences were aligned to IMGT reference sequences. Each retained sequence needed at least a six-nucleotide match to both a V gene segment and a J gene segment. A rearrangement was called productive if the CDR3 had no stop codons and remained in frame with V and J, and every other rearrangement was called non-productive. CDR3 was defined by IMGT convention, running from the second conserved V-encoded cysteine to the conserved J-encoded phenylalanine. The earlier analysis of about 610 of the donors excluded sequences that lacked an unambiguous match to a single V gene segment. In an earlier analysis of approximately 500 of the donors, a V segment was called functional when productive rearrangements were above 56.7%, and segregating when the standard deviation between donors exceeded 5%. To diagnose cytomegalovirus status from the catalog of TCR beta chain sequences, a statistical classification framework was built. In a later analysis, TCR nucleotide sequences were compared against IMGT/GENE-DB human TR gene sequences so that V and J genes could be assigned. The TCRdist pipeline was used in a later analysis to assign CDR3 sequences and most-parsimonious VDJ recombination scenarios. A later analysis defined each TCR beta chain by its CDR3 amino acid sequence plus V-gene family, and excluded reads lacking a unique V-gene family. To address suspected cross-contamination and a sequencing artifact, a later analysis removed 592 highly shared, low-generation-probability nucleotide sequences. In a later analysis, a clonal expansion index for each public chain was calculated from normalized within-repertoire ranks of inferred template counts. Generation probabilities in a later analysis came from a VDJ recombination model fitted to out-of-frame rearrangements, and those results were checked against IGoR. In a later analysis, hypergeometric tests were used to score TCR-TCR, TCR-HLA and TCR-CMV co-occurrence, with a repertoire-size bias correction applied to TCR pairs. In a later analysis, false discovery rates were estimated by permuting HLA or CMV assignments 20 times. In a later analysis, co-occurring TCRs were grouped using DBSCAN, with TCRdist sequence similarity added in when clustering inside HLA-allele-positive subsets. For co-occurrence clustering, repertoires with fewer than 30,000 or more than 120,000 public chains were excluded, along with about five repertoires with anomalous nucleotide sharing. The clones in this table, taken by TCRdb from immuneACCESS, are in-frame only. Not every clone is retained; where verified, under half of the shortfall comes from an unresolved V gene, and the cause of the rest is unknown. That table supplies the V and J calls and clone size; D and trimming were determined from the DNA. The sample table lists 100,000 or so clones, 60% to 75% of them with a count of one. The ten biggest clones cover 8.5% to 12% of the sample.

Regarding this clone: Its antigen is still unknown. No much larger clone is present one base from it, and per-base qualities are unavailable.

Broader findings and caveats from the paper: Only TCR beta chains were sequenced in this cohort, and the absence of alpha or paired-chain data limited detectable features. Because counts were too low, seventeen rarely observed V segments, including chromosome 9 orphons, were excluded from the earlier analysis of fewer than 650 of the donors. The classifier was reported to diagnose cytomegalovirus status with high specificity and sensitivity in both the original cohort and the validation cohort. Some IMGT-functional V segments, including TRBV6-2 and TRBV6-3, could not be distinguished by the 87-base-pair reads and were therefore excluded. A later analysis reported that several top co-occurrence clusters appeared linked to parvovirus B19, influenza, CMV and Epstein-Barr virus. Compared with the roughly 720-donor mean, donors in an Asian-associated ancestry cluster had fewer N-insertions in productive TCRs, according to a later genetic analysis. Presence/absence analyses assumed roughly uniform sequencing depth across donors, an assumption that may not hold. A few of the identified cytomegalovirus-associated TCR beta chains were confirmed in vitro to be specific for cytomegalovirus antigens. According to a later analysis, most CMV-associated TCR beta chains appeared to be HLA-restricted, and the HLA associations seemed to be driven largely by CMV exposure. A cluster of highly shared sequence variants was judged likely to represent a technical artifact of the sequencing pipeline. A further reported finding was that TCR beta sequences accurately predicted the HLA-A and HLA-B alleles for most subjects in the first cohort. In a later analysis, TCR association rates were found to vary across HLA loci, with the most associated TCRs seen for DRB1 alleles and the fewest for HLA-C alleles. In a later analysis, around 15,000 TCR beta sequences were associated with specific HLA alleles at a false discovery rate of 0.05. A later genetic analysis associated a missense DCLRE1C variant with V-gene and J-gene trimming of TCR beta chains, and an independent cohort replicated the association. The study listed 164 TCR beta chains as associated with cytomegalovirus. An earlier analysis of several hundred of the donors showed that most TCR beta V segments appeared in productive rearrangements either about 87% or about 30% of the time, which broadly matched IMGT annotations. CMV serostatus was the only immune exposure information available for the cohort. Because HLA typing was missing for some donors at each locus, association tests included only the typed subset. Correlated functional status among segregating V segments might be attributable to linkage disequilibrium, but an unknown experimental factor could not be ruled out. In a later analysis, HLA-associated TCR beta chains showed more clonal expansion and lower generation probabilities than non-associated chains that were equally common. Strong co-occurrence of HLA alleles, especially DR and DQ, made assigning TCR associations to individual alleles difficult. The authors suggested that the approach could potentially be generalized to other disease states and immunological phenotypes. While some public TCRs were present in many individuals, most TCR sequences turned up only very rarely across donors.

What was sequenced was PBMCs. The receptor comes from a man aged 50-59 years in good health and CMV-seronegative. This sequence uses TRBV6-1 and TRBJ1-2, with TRBD1 matching 7 junction bases. The nucleotides are TGTGCCAGCAGTGAACGGACAGGCAATGGCTACACCTTC. It codes for CASSERTGNGYTF.